The 5 T cell receptor beta chains below come from one sample, sequenced in a study of blood T cell repertoires in COVID-19. The data were produced by immunoSEQ multiplex PCR, yet TCRdb's version contains in-frame clones alone and is incomplete. This sample has about 100,000 clones; 80% occur once, and the top ten carry 9.5% to 13%. Specimen: peripheral blood. All receptors come from a woman between 65 and 79 years old with acute or convalescent COVID-19.

The CDR3 here is CASTYEVPATTDTQYF. The CDR3 DNA reads TGCGCCAGCACGTATGAGGTCCCCGCAACCACAGATACGCAGTATTTT. V and J are TRBV5-1 and TRBJ2-3; D unclear. The CDR3 covers 16 residues. Between the trimmed V and J ends, which lost 6 bases and 2 bases, there was a span of 19 bases. The germline CDR1 and CDR2 sequences are SGHRS and YFSETQ.

The chain is built from TRBV27 and TRBJ2-3; TRBD2 agrees at 9 bases. The germline V gene encodes CDR1 MNHEY and CDR2 SMNVEV (reference sequence). V dropped 6 bases and J dropped 0; count of bases not matched to a gene: 19. This CDR3 has 20 residues. The CDR3 sequence is CASSFLRRTSVHTSTDTQYF. The CDR3 DNA follows: TGTGCCAGCAGCTTTCTAAGGAGGACTAGCGTGCATACTAGCACAGATACGCAGTATTTT.

This rearrangement joins TRBV6-5 to TRBJ1-2; possibly TRBD1 for D (5 bases). In germline, CDR1 is MNHEY, CDR2 SVGAGI. Trimming pared 6 bases from V and 4 bases from J, leaving 18 bases between. The CDR3 contains 15 residues. The CDR3 reads CASSARGLGSYGYTF. The CDR3 DNA follows: TGTGCCAGCAGCGCCCGGGGGTTAGGGTCCTATGGCTACACCTTC.

The genes are TRBV10-3 and TRBJ2-5; perhaps TRBD1 as D (6 bases). Trimming took off 6 bases at V and 4 bases at J, with 15 bases between the two ends. The germline gives CDR1 ENHRY, CDR2 SYGVKD. The CDR3 length is 14 residues. CDR3 DNA: TGTGCCATCAGACCAGACAGGATCCGAGAGACCCAGTACTTC. It specifies CAIRPDRIRETQYF.

The V and J genes are TRBV7-8 and TRBJ1-1, with D perhaps TRBD1 (5 bases). V was pared by 2 bases and J by 6 bases, with 19 bases between. The V gene's germline CDR1 is SGHVS and CDR2 FQNEAQ. The CDR3 length is 16 residues. CDR3 bases: TGTGCCAGCAGCTTACTCCCAGGGAGGGGAAGATCTGAAGCTTTCTTT. It encodes CASSLLPGRGRSEAFF.